This section outlines one TCR beta chain sequence together with its context. The sample belongs to a study of blood T cell repertoires in COVID-19. Study-level background: There were acute and convalescent COVID-19 samples, and they came from the United States, Italy and Spain. Sample material is recorded as cDNA or gDNA derived from T cells, B-cell-depleted T cells, or PBMCs.

Assay used: immunoSEQ multiplex PCR; TCRdb lists only in-frame clones, some missing. The sample consists of 150,000 or so clones, roughly four fifths of them appearing once. This CDR3 spans 15 amino acids. V was shortened by 4 bases and J by 3 bases, with 12 bases between the two germline ends. The germline gives CDR1 LNHDA, CDR2 SQIVND (reference sequence). The sequencing input was peripheral blood. The rearrangement joins TRBV19 to TRBJ1-4, with D tentatively TRBD1 (6 bases). The sequence came from an elderly man with acute or convalescent COVID-19. As DNA, the CDR3 is TGTGCCAGTAGTACGATAGGGGGTGCTAATGAAAAACTGTTTTTT. As protein: CASSTIGGANEKLFF.